The 13 T cell receptor beta chains below all came from one sample that was sequenced in a study of OX40 agonist ivuxolimab in advanced cancers. Method: immunoSEQ multiplex PCR; TCRdb's copy keeps in-frame clones and lacks some. The sample has 70,000 to 80,000 clones; about 93% are singletons. Sequenced here: CD4+ or CD8+ T cells sorted from blood, sampled in a trial of the OX40 agonist ivuxolimab. These receptors originate from an adult with an advanced solid tumor such as melanoma, head and neck, liver or kidney cancer.

The count of this clone is one. The V gene is TRBV9, the J gene TRBJ2-7, with no clear D. Germline V gene data show CDR1 as SGDLS and CDR2 as YYNGEE. Trimming shortened V by 0 bases and J by 1 base, and 8 bases separated the two germline ends. The CDR3 length is 14 residues. The CDR3 DNA sequence: TGTGCCAGCAGCGTAGCGGTCGGATCCTACGAGCAGTACTTC. This codes for CASSVAVGSYEQYF.

V usage is TRBV6-6 and J usage is TRBJ1-5; the D gene is possibly TRBD1 (5 bases). Looked up from germline, CDR1 is MNHNY and CDR2 is SVGAGI (reference sequence). V lost 5 bases and J 6 bases, leaving 5 bases between the germline ends. The CDR3 sequence is 11 residues long. Here the CDR3 reads CASSGTQPQHF. CDR3 DNA: TGTGCCAGCAGTGGGACTCAGCCCCAGCATTTT.

The chain recombines TRBV27 with TRBJ2-3, with TRBD2 matching 7 bases. Germline V lookup: CDR1 MNHEY, CDR2 SMNVEV (reference sequence). The CDR3 contains 13 residues. Trimming cost V 3 bases and J 4 bases; bases outside gene matches: 1. The CDR3 protein is CASSLAGADTQYF. The CDR3 region has the DNA TGTGCCAGCAGTTTGGCGGGGGCAGATACGCAGTATTTT.

This rearrangement joins TRBV6-5 to TRBJ2-7, with 8 bases fitting TRBD2. Germline V lookup: CDR1 MNHEY, CDR2 SVGAGI. The V segment lost 4 bases and the J segment 2 bases; nucleotides outside the gene matches: 7. The CDR3 runs 15 residues. In DNA form, the CDR3 reads TGTGCCAGCAGTTCAGGCGGGAGGATGGCCTACGAGCAGTACTTC. The encoded protein is CASSSGGRMAYEQYF.

This rearrangement joins TRBV30 to TRBJ2-3; 10 bases agree with TRBD2. CDR3 length: 15 residues. Germline-derived CDR1 and CDR2 are GTSNPN and SVGIG (reference sequence). V lost 6 bases, J lost 5 bases, and 11 bases stayed unmatched. The CDR3 region has the DNA TGTGCCTGCAGCGGGGGGGGCAGGCGTCTAGATACGCAGTATTTT. Translating gives CACSGGGRRLDTQYF.

V and J are TRBV19 and TRBJ1-1; D not certain. The CDR3 spans 12 residues. The V gene lost 5 bases and the J gene lost 5 bases, with 9 bases spanning the gap. Per the germline V gene, CDR1 is LNHDA and CDR2 is SQIVND (reference sequence). Here the CDR3 DNA reads TGTGCCAGTAGTGAGGGCGGGACTGAAGCTTTCTTT. Translated: CASSEGGTEAFF.

A single count supports this clone. The CDR3 region is CASSSTSYHEQYF. The CDR3 nucleotides are TGTGCCAGCAGCTCAACTAGTTACCACGAGCAGTACTTC. The chain has TRBV9 and TRBJ2-7, with D possibly TRBD2 on 5 matching bases. V was shortened by 4 bases and J by 5 bases, with 13 bases between the two germline ends. This CDR3 comprises 13 residues. From germline, CDR1 is SGDLS and CDR2 YYNGEE. The entire variable domain, with the rest obtained from reference TRBV9 and TRBJ2-7, is as follows: DSGVTQTPKHLITATGQRVTLRCSPRSGDLSVYWYQQSLDQGLQFLIQYYNGEERAKGNILERFSAQQFPDLHSELNLSSLELGDSALYFCASSSTSYHEQYFGPGTRLTVT.

The V gene is TRBV6-6, the J gene TRBJ1-5; 10 nucleotides agree with TRBD1. The CDR3 has 15 residues. V lost 4 bases and J lost 6; bases outside the gene matches: 6. The germline V gene encodes CDR1 MNHNY and CDR2 SVGAGI (reference sequence). CDR3 bases: TGTGCCAGCAGTTCCCTCGGGACAGGGGTTCAGCCCCAGCATTTT. It is translated as CASSSLGTGVQPQHF.

The chain recombines TRBV4-3 with TRBJ2-2; no definite D call. V was trimmed by 0 bases and J by 7 bases, leaving 3 bases between them. Germline lookup yields CDR1 LGHNA and CDR2 YSLEER. The CDR3 runs to 12 residues. CDR3 nucleotide sequence: TGCGCCAGCAGCCAAGAAGGCGGGGAGCTGTTTTTT. Amino acids: CASSQEGGELFF.

This clone was seen only once. The chain couples TRBV6-6 to TRBJ2-2; no clear D gene. The ends were cut back, 3 bases at V and 4 bases at J, with 6 bases in the middle. Germline lookup yields CDR1 MNHNY and CDR2 SVGAGI (reference sequence). This CDR3 is built from 13 residues. The CDR3 spells CASSYLVTGELFF. CDR3 DNA sequence: TGTGCCAGCAGTTATTTGGTCACCGGGGAGCTGTTTTTT.

J is TRBJ2-3 and V is TRBV5-1, with TRBD1 matching 7 bases. Trimming removed 1 base from V and 2 bases from J; junction bases left unmatched: 7. CDR1 and CDR2 from the germline V gene are SGHRS and YFSETQ. This CDR3 comprises 16 residues. The CDR3, as DNA: TGCGCCAGCAGCTTGAACCGGGACAGTCCCACAGATACGCAGTATTTT. Encoded protein: CASSLNRDSPTDTQYF. Filled out from reference TRBV5-1 and TRBJ2-3, the complete variable domain reads KAGVTQTPRYLIKTRGQQVTLSCSPISGHRSVSWYQQTPGQGLQFLFEYFSETQRNKGNFPGRFSGRQFSNSRSEMNVSTLELGDSALYLCASSLNRDSPTDTQYFGPGTRLTVL.

This chain uses TRBV7-9 with TRBJ2-2, with TRBD1 as a possible D gene (5 bases). CDR3 length equals 12 residues. V lost 5 bases and J 6 bases, leaving 7 bases between the germline ends. CDR1 and CDR2 (germline): SEHNR, FQNEAQ (reference sequence). The CDR3 loop is CASSPRAGELFF. Here the CDR3 DNA reads TGTGCCAGCAGCCCCAGGGCCGGGGAGCTGTTTTTT. Looking up the rest from reference TRBV7-9 and TRBJ2-2 gives the full variable domain: DTGVSQNPRHKITKRGQNVTFRCDPISEHNRLYWYRQTLGQGPEFLTYFQNEAQLEKSRLLSDRFSAERPKGSFSTLEIQRTEQGDSAMYLCASSPRAGELFFGEGSRLTVL.

This clone has only a few counts. The rearrangement joins TRBV4-2 to TRBJ1-1, with D uncertain. Germline CDR1 reads LGHNA; CDR2 reads YNFKEQ. Trimming stripped 1 base from V and 3 bases from J, with 6 bases between. CDR3 length equals 13 residues. The CDR3 region is CASSQGAHTEAFF. The CDR3 DNA is TGTGCCAGCAGCCAAGGTGCTCACACTGAAGCTTTCTTT.